The clone carrying this TCR beta chain was detected a few times. The data derive from a study of graft-versus-host responses after intestinal transplantation. On the study more broadly: Each patient got anti-thymocyte globulin induction, then tacrolimus and steroids for roughly 3 years.

Profiling relied on immunoSEQ multiplex PCR, and the TCRdb table lists in-frame clones only, not all of them. The table lists fewer than 25,000 clones, about a third of them singletons. The authors plated some 200,000 CFSE-labeled responder cells with some 200,000 irradiated, violet-dye-labeled stimulator cells. The CDR3 runs to 12 residues. Germline CDR1 is SNHLY and CDR2 is FYNNEI. The V and J ends lost 6 bases and 4 bases respectively, with 8 bases between them. The gene calls are TRBV2 and TRBJ2-3; D uncertain. This TCR was recovered from a human patient who was an organ donor for intestinal transplantation. This material consisted of alloreactive CD4+ T cells from a mixed lymphocyte reaction culture, taken before transplantation. The sample's subset: CFSE-low proliferating T cells sorted from approximately six-day pre-transplant mixed lymphocyte reaction (GvH or HvG direction). The CDR3 nucleotides are TGTGCCAGCAGGGAGATCCCAGATACGCAGTATTTT. Residues: CASREIPDTQYF.